The T cell receptor beta chain under discussion was sequenced for a study of cytomegalovirus exposure and HLA in healthy donors. Germline CDR1 SGDLS, CDR2 YYNGEE. V lost 2 bases to trimming and J lost 5 bases, with 22 bases between them. The CDR3 has 17 residues. Sequenced by immunoSEQ multiplex PCR; TCRdb stores in-frame clones only, minus some. This table holds more than 65,000 clones, just under 95% found once. The sequence was collected from a man between 18 and 29 years old in good health and CMV-seronegative. The sample was PBMCs. V and J are TRBV9 and TRBJ2-5, with D possibly being TRBD2 (6 bases). CDR3 in amino acids: CASSVYSSIAAGETQYF. The CDR3 DNA sequence: TGTGCCAGCAGCGTCTACTCATCGATAGCGGCGGGGGAGACCCAGTACTTC.